This T cell receptor (beta chain) was recovered during a study of shared clonotypes between healthy human individuals. Study-wide results and caveats: Sharing across a few donors was seen in around 5.1% of naive CD4 clonotypes.

Per germline, CDR1 SGHRS and CDR2 YFSETQ. The CDR3 is 13 amino acids. V lost 5 bases, J lost 0 bases, and 9 bases lay in between. A note on this clone: The antigen remains undetermined.

Using immunoSEQ multiplex PCR, the repertoire was profiled, and TCRdb retains in-frame clones only, with some absent. The sample consists of 2 million to 2.5 million clones, around 95% of them appearing once. This receptor was obtained from a young man in good health. The specimen sequenced was naive CD4+ T cells sorted from blood. This sample's subset: CD45RA+ positively selected. The rearrangement uses TRBV5-1 and TRBJ2-7; D may be TRBD1 or TRBD2 (5 bases each). The CDR3: CASSKGSSYEQYF. DNA for the CDR3: TGCGCCAGCAGTAAGGGGAGCTCCTACGAGCAGTACTTC.